The rows below give T cell receptor beta chains drawn from one sample of a study of blood T cell repertoires in COVID-19. Sequencing used immunoSEQ multiplex PCR; TCRdb keeps in-frame clones, though not all of them. In the table there are about 260,000 clones, about 80% of which are singletons. The sequencing sample was made of PBMCs or T cells enriched from blood (not recorded which). The receptors derive from a man aged 25 to 45 with acute COVID-19. Each CDR3 is given with its conserved first and last residue. A D gene is named only where the DNA matches it firmly. Expanded clones get a size class; other rows say once, few or many, or leave the size out.

V: TRBV7-8; J: TRBJ1-1; size: .; D: TRBD1; CDR3: CASSPGTVWEAFF; DNA: TGTGCCAGCAGCCCGGGGACAGTTTGGGAAGCTTTCTTT
V: TRBV28; J: TRBJ1-1; size: .; D: .; CDR3: CASSIQVNTEAFF; DNA: TGTGCCAGCAGTATACAGGTGAACACTGAAGCTTTCTTT
V: TRBV4-3; J: TRBJ1-4; size: .; D: TRBD1; CDR3: CASSQGQGIGATNEKLFF; DNA: TGCGCCAGCAGCCAAGGACAGGGGATCGGGGCAACTAATGAAAAACTGTTTTTT
V: TRBV6-1; J: TRBJ1-6; size: .; D: .; CDR3: CASSENREMWSPLHF; DNA: TGTGCCAGCAGTGAAAACAGGGAGATGTGGTCACCCCTCCACTTT
V: TRBV3-1/TRBV3-2; J: TRBJ2-1; size: once; D: TRBD2; CDR3: CASSRTSRGRGGMSEQFF; DNA: TGTGCCAGCAGCCGAACGAGCCGAGGGCGGGGGGGCATGAGTGAGCAGTTCTTC
V: TRBV7-9; J: TRBJ2-2; size: .; D: TRBD2; CDR3: CAKREGAGELFF; DNA: TGTGCCAAGCGGGAGGGCGCCGGGGAGCTGTTTTTT
V: TRBV24-1; J: TRBJ2-3; size: .; D: TRBD2; CDR3: CATSDIGTSGVSDTQYF; DNA: TGTGCCACCAGTGATATCGGGACTAGCGGGGTGTCAGATACGCAGTATTTT
V: TRBV5-4; J: TRBJ2-2; size: few; D: TRBD1; CDR3: CASRRTGLGGELFF; DNA: TGTGCCAGCAGACGGACAGGGCTGGGCGGGGAGCTGTTTTTT
V: TRBV6-6; J: TRBJ1-5; size: few; D: .; CDR3: CASGAGGSNQPQHF; DNA: TGTGCCAGCGGGGCGGGGGGGAGCAATCAGCCCCAGCATTTT
V: TRBV23-1; J: TRBJ1-2; size: .; D: .; CDR3: CASSQADSNYGYTF; DNA: TGCGCCAGCAGTCAAGCGGATTCTAACTATGGCTACACCTTC
V: TRBV15; J: TRBJ1-1; size: few; D: TRBD1; CDR3: CATSRNRVGTGNTEAFF; DNA: TGTGCCACCAGCAGAAACAGGGTGGGGACAGGGAACACTGAAGCTTTCTTT
V: TRBV19; J: TRBJ1-2; size: .; D: TRBD1; CDR3: CASSPQGTGINYGYTF; DNA: TGTGCCAGTAGTCCCCAGGGGACAGGGATTAACTATGGCTACACCTTC
V: TRBV24-1; J: TRBJ2-3; size: .; D: .; CDR3: CATSDLGARNATDTQYF; DNA: TGTGCCACCAGTGATTTGGGGGCCAGGAACGCCACAGATACGCAGTATTTT
V: TRBV6-2/TRBV6-3; J: TRBJ1-1; size: .; D: .; CDR3: CASSSSVGGGFF; DNA: TGTGCCAGCAGTTCCTCCGTGGGGGGTGGATTCTTT
V: TRBV7-2; J: TRBJ2-1; size: .; D: .; CDR3: CASSGLAGIYNEQFF; DNA: TGTGCCAGCAGCGGTCTGGCGGGGATCTACAATGAGCAGTTCTTC
V: TRBV27; J: TRBJ2-1; size: .; D: TRBD1; CDR3: CATRTGGFNEQFF; DNA: TGTGCCACCCGGACAGGGGGCTTTAATGAGCAGTTCTTC
V: TRBV27; J: TRBJ2-4; size: .; D: .; CDR3: CASSFKDSRLAKNIQYF; DNA: TGTGCCAGCAGTTTCAAAGACAGCAGACTAGCCAAAAACATTCAGTACTTC
V: TRBV2; J: TRBJ1-2; size: .; D: TRBD1; CDR3: CASSERTGVGYTF; DNA: TGTGCCAGCAGTGAGCGGACAGGGGTCGGCTACACCTTC
V: TRBV9; J: TRBJ2-3; size: .; D: .; CDR3: CASSVSGLATDTQYF; DNA: TGTGCCAGCAGCGTGAGCGGACTCGCGACAGATACGCAGTATTTT
V: TRBV12-3/TRBV12-4; J: TRBJ1-1; size: few; D: .; CDR3: CASMEQGNTEAFF; DNA: TGTGCCAGCATGGAACAGGGGAACACTGAAGCTTTCTTT
V: TRBV2; J: TRBJ2-2; size: .; D: TRBD1; CDR3: CASSYRDRGTGELFF; DNA: TGTGCCAGCAGTTACCGGGACAGAGGGACCGGGGAGCTGTTTTTT
V: TRBV7-5; J: TRBJ1-5; size: .; D: .; CDR3: CARWPQGGLLQPQHF; DNA: TGTGCCAGATGGCCTCAGGGGGGTTTATTGCAGCCCCAGCATTTT
V: TRBV28; J: TRBJ2-5; size: .; D: TRBD2; CDR3: CASSSHSGGKETQYF; DNA: TGTGCCAGCAGTAGCCATAGCGGGGGGAAAGAGACCCAGTACTTC
V: TRBV9; J: TRBJ2-1; size: .; D: TRBD2; CDR3: CASSLRLAGLNEQFF; DNA: TGTGCCAGCAGTTTAAGACTAGCGGGGCTCAATGAGCAGTTCTTC
V: TRBV27; J: TRBJ1-2; size: few; D: .; CDR3: CASRLDIRYGYTF; DNA: TGTGCCAGCAGACTGGACATACGCTATGGCTACACCTTC
V: TRBV29-1; J: TRBJ1-1; size: once; D: .; CDR3: CSATVGAEAFF; DNA: TGCAGCGCTACTGTGGGCGCTGAAGCTTTCTTT
V: TRBV11-3; J: TRBJ2-1; size: .; D: TRBD1; CDR3: CASSLVGQILNEQFF; DNA: TGTGCCAGCAGCTTAGTGGGACAGATTCTTAATGAGCAGTTCTTC
V: TRBV6-5; J: TRBJ2-1; size: once; D: TRBD2; CDR3: CASSSASGGAGSEQFF; DNA: TGTGCCAGCAGTTCTGCTAGCGGGGGGGCGGGTAGTGAGCAGTTCTTC
V: TRBV7-2; J: TRBJ1-2; size: few; D: .; CDR3: CASSLQGSNYGYTF; DNA: TGTGCCAGCAGCTTACAGGGATCCAACTATGGCTACACCTTC
V: TRBV24-1; J: TRBJ1-2; size: .; D: TRBD1; CDR3: CATSEGGQGAGGYTF; DNA: TGTGCCACCAGTGAGGGGGGACAGGGGGCGGGGGGCTACACCTTC
V: TRBV6-5; J: TRBJ1-1; size: .; D: .; CDR3: CASSYGQPNTEAFF; DNA: TGTGCCAGCAGTTACGGGCAGCCGAACACTGAAGCTTTCTTT
V: TRBV28; J: TRBJ1-5; size: few; D: .; CDR3: CASRDDRIQPQHF; DNA: TGTGCCAGCAGAGACGACAGGATCCAGCCCCAGCATTTT
V: TRBV25-1; J: TRBJ1-2; size: once; D: TRBD1; CDR3: CASLTQGYGYTF; DNA: TGTGCCAGCCTAACACAGGGGTATGGCTACACCTTC
V: TRBV10-2; J: TRBJ2-1; size: .; D: .; CDR3: CASRGANEQFF; DNA: TGCGCCAGCAGGGGGGCCAATGAGCAGTTCTTC
V: TRBV9; J: TRBJ1-1; size: .; D: .; CDR3: CASSSAGTGGRNTEAFF; DNA: TGTGCCAGCAGCTCAGCGGGAACAGGAGGGCGAAACACTGAAGCTTTCTTT
V: TRBV3-1/TRBV3-2; J: TRBJ2-1; size: .; D: TRBD2; CDR3: CASSQEKLAGTSYNEQFF; DNA: TGTGCCAGCAGCCAAGAGAAGTTAGCGGGGACGTCCTACAATGAGCAGTTCTTC
V: TRBV25-1; J: TRBJ2-2; size: .; D: TRBD1; CDR3: CASRQGLTGELFF; DNA: TGTGCCAGCAGACAGGGGTTGACCGGGGAGCTGTTTTTT
V: TRBV5-1; J: TRBJ1-6; size: .; D: .; CDR3: CASSQNNSPLHF; DNA: TGTGCCAGCAGTCAGAATAATTCACCCCTCCACTTT
V: TRBV25-1; J: TRBJ1-3; size: .; D: .; CDR3: CASSEPVGRGHTIYF; DNA: TGTGCCAGCAGTGAACCCGTGGGCAGGGGACACACCATATATTTT
V: TRBV24-1; J: TRBJ2-2; size: .; D: .; CDR3: CATSDFGRANTGELFF; DNA: TGTGCCACCAGTGATTTTGGCAGGGCGAACACCGGGGAGCTGTTTTTT
V: TRBV28; J: TRBJ1-2; size: .; D: .; CDR3: CASTISTASYGYTF; DNA: TGTGCCAGCACCATATCGACAGCTTCCTATGGCTACACCTTC
V: TRBV7-6; J: TRBJ2-2; size: .; D: .; CDR3: CASSLEPKNTGELFF; DNA: TGTGCCAGCAGCTTAGAGCCCAAGAACACCGGGGAGCTGTTTTTT